What follows describes a single T cell receptor beta chain. No antigen is known for it. The sample comes from a study of chemoradiotherapy in HPV16-positive cancers. Overall study results and limits: Candidate HPV-specific clones and E7-related TCR motifs grew in tumor during treatment.

Assay used: immunoSEQ multiplex PCR; TCRdb lists only in-frame clones, some missing. The profile shows under 15,000 clones, roughly 90% of them singletons. The CDR3 has 14 residues. V lost 4 bases to trimming and J lost 2 bases, with 11 bases between them. Germline V gene data show CDR1 as SGHNT and CDR2 as YYREEE (reference sequence). The starting material was blood, obtained from a patient who underwent chemoradiotherapy. The rearrangement uses TRBV5-4 and TRBJ2-3, with unresolved D. The sequence derives from a human donor with HPV-associated anogenital cancer. In DNA form, the CDR3 reads TGTGCCAGCAGCCTGGACGAAATCACAGATACGCAGTATTTT. Translation: CASSLDEITDTQYF.